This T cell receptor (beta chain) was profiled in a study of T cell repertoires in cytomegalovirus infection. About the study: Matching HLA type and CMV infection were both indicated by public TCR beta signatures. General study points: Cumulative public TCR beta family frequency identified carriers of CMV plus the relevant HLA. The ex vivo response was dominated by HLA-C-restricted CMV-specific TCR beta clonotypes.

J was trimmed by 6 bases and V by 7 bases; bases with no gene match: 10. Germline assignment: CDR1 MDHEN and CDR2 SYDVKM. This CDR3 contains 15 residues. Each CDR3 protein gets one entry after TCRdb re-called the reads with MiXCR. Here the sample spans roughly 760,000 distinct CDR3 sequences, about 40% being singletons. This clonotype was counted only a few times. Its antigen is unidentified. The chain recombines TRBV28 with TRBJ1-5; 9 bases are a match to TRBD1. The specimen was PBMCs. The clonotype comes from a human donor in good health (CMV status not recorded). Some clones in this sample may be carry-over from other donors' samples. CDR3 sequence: CASTTGGSGIQPQHF. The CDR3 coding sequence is TGTGCCAGCACCACAGGGGGCTCTGGGATTCAGCCCCAGCATTTT.